One sample yielded the 5 T cell receptor beta chains listed below, sequenced in a study of T cell repertoires in ileal Crohn's disease. Data came from immunoSEQ multiplex PCR; TCRdb stores just in-frame clones and leaves some out. The sample has roughly 13,000 clones; nearly 80% are singletons. Sequences were obtained from ileal tissue. All receptors derive from an adult with Crohn's disease.

This chain joins TRBV7-3 and TRBJ2-1, with 8 bases that match TRBD2. Per germline, CDR1 SGHTA and CDR2 FQGTGA. J gave up 7 bases and V 2 bases, and 7 bases lay outside the gene matches. The CDR3 has 15 amino acids. The CDR3: CASSLLPGGLNEQFF. For the CDR3, the DNA is TGTGCCAGCAGCTTATTACCGGGGGGGCTTAATGAGCAGTTCTTC.

This chain joins TRBV28 and TRBJ1-1; D is perhaps TRBD1 (6 bases). Germline assignment: CDR1 MDHEN and CDR2 SYDVKM. Trimming removed 4 bases at V and 5 bases at J, with 17 bases between. The CDR3 has 15 residues. The CDR3 coding sequence is TGTGCCAGCAGTTCCCCCGAGGGGGTAGGGACTGAAGCTTTCTTT. Its translation: CASSSPEGVGTEAFF. Based on the CDR3 plus reference TRBV28 and TRBJ1-1, the full variable domain is DVKVTQSSRYLVKRTGEKVFLECVQDMDHENMFWYRQDPGLGLRLIYFSYDVKMKEKGDIPEGYSVSREKKERFSLILESASTNQTSMYLCASSSPEGVGTEAFFGQGTRLTVV.

The sample holds one count of this clone. The chain has TRBV5-1 and TRBJ1-2, with 7 bases matching TRBD1. Per germline, CDR1 SGHRS and CDR2 YFSETQ. CDR3 length: 13 amino acids. V was clipped by 5 bases and J by 8 bases; unmatched bases: 9. DNA of the CDR3: TGCGCCAGCAGACAGCAGGGGGAGGAAGGCTACACCTTC. Translating gives CASRQQGEEGYTF.

The rearrangement links TRBV29-1 to TRBJ1-1; D perhaps matches TRBD1 (5 bases). Deletions cut 6 bases from V and 2 bases from J, with 13 bases between. Germline lookup yields CDR1 SQVTM and CDR2 ANQGSEA. This CDR3 has 13 residues. The CDR3 DNA sequence: TGCAGCGTACGACAGACGCAAAACACTGAAGCTTTCTTT. Protein: CSVRQTQNTEAFF.

The chain is built from TRBV29-1 and TRBJ2-7, with 9 positions matching TRBD1. Trimming took 6 bases from V and 7 from J; bases not matched to a gene: 4. Germline V gene sequence: CDR1 SQVTM, CDR2 ANQGSEA. CDR3 length: 11 amino acids. In nucleotides, the CDR3 is TGCAGCGTGGGACAGGGTTGGGAGCAGTACTTC. It translates to CSVGQGWEQYF.